One and the same sample provided the 28 T cell receptor beta chains below, sequenced in a study of blood T cell repertoires in COVID-19 (TCRdb year 2020). Library creation used the immunoSEQ multiplex PCR assay. The table comes from immuneACCESS by way of TCRdb, which keeps in-frame sequences with V and J called. Part of the clones is missing from these tables; in studies checked, under half for an unresolved V gene and the rest for unknown reasons. The sample table records roughly 230,000 clones; just under 85% of these occur just once. Around 6.4% of the sample comes from the top ten. Sequences were obtained from peripheral blood. All receptors derive from a woman between 55 and 75 years old with active or convalescent COVID-19.

V usage is TRBV30 and J usage is TRBJ1-1, with D possibly TRBD1 on 6 matching bases. Germline-derived CDR1 and CDR2 are GTSNPN and SVGIG (reference sequence). The V gene lost 5 bases and the J gene lost 4 bases, with 17 bases spanning the gap. The CDR3 covers 14 residues. In nucleotides, the CDR3 is TGTGCCTGGCAGGCTGACAGGCGATTCACTGAAGCTTTCTTT. Translated: CAWQADRRFTEAFF.

The J gene is TRBJ2-3, the V gene TRBV7-2; D call uncertain. V was cut by 2 bases and J by 0 bases, with 9 bases left in between. The CDR3 loop spans 15 amino acids. CDR1 SGHTA and CDR2 FQGNSA come from the germline V gene. The CDR3 spells CASSLPDISTDTQYF. CDR3 nucleotide sequence: TGTGCCAGCAGCTTACCAGACATAAGCACAGATACGCAGTATTTT. The whole variable domain, filled in from reference TRBV7-2 and TRBJ2-3, reads GAGVSQSPSNKVTEKGKDVELRCDPISGHTALYWYRQSLGQGLEFLIYFQGNSAPDKSGLPSDRFSAERTGGSVSTLTIQRTQQEDSAVYLCASSLPDISTDTQYFGPGTRLTVL.

The CDR3 nucleotides read TGTGCCAGCAGCTCCCTAGACGGAGCGAGGGAGGAGCAGTTCTTC. Residues: CASSSLDGAREEQFF. J is TRBJ2-1 and V is TRBV11-3; TRBD2 might be the D (5 bases). The V end was cut by 4 bases, the J end by 10 bases, with 20 bases between. The CDR3 is 15 amino acids. The germline V gene encodes CDR1 SGHNT and CDR2 YENEEA.

The genes are TRBV21-1 and TRBJ2-3; no check of the table's D call, TRBD2, against the DNA was made. TRBV21-1 is a recognized pseudogene. The CDR3 has 16 amino acids. CDR3 sequence: CASGKRSGGPTDTQYF. The CDR3 coding sequence is TGTGCCAGCGGGAAACGCAGCGGGGGGCCTACAGATACGCAGTATTTT.

This clone occurred a few times. V usage is TRBV19 and J usage is TRBJ1-5; tentative D call: TRBD1 (5 bases). Trimming took 3 bases from V and 9 from J, leaving 15 bases between them. The CDR3 runs to 14 residues. Germline CDR1 reads LNHDA; CDR2 reads SQIVND (reference sequence). The CDR3 protein is CASSIGGAQGPQHF. The CDR3 DNA reads as TGTGCCAGTAGTATCGGTGGGGCCCAAGGGCCCCAGCATTTT. The full variable domain, in which reference TRBV19 and TRBJ1-5 provide the parts outside the CDR3, is DGGITQSPKYLFRKEGQNVTLSCEQNLNHDAMYWYRQDPGQGLRLIYYSQIVNDFQKGDIAEGYSVSREKKESFPLTVTSAQKNPTAFYLCASSIGGAQGPQHFGDGTRLSIL.

The chain has TRBV6-1 and TRBJ1-5, with D unresolved. The CDR3 sequence is 15 residues long. Germline V gene data show CDR1 as MNHNS and CDR2 as SASEGT. Trimming took 3 bases from V and 9 from J, leaving 18 bases between them. The CDR3 DNA follows: TGTGCCAGCAGTGACCCAGCCTCAGCCGGGAGGCCCCAGCATTTT. Amino acid sequence: CASSDPASAGRPQHF.

This clone was recorded a few times. V and J are TRBV6-6 and TRBJ1-4; D not resolved. The ends were cut back, 5 bases at V and 6 bases at J, with 16 bases in the middle. Per germline, CDR1 MNHNY and CDR2 SVGAGI (reference sequence). There are 15 residues in the CDR3. The DNA of the CDR3 is TGTGCCAGCAGTAGTCAGGTTCCGATTTATGAAAAACTGTTTTTT. This sequence encodes CASSSQVPIYEKLFF.

The J gene is TRBJ2-1, the V gene TRBV4-1; TRBD2 matches at 11 bases. Germline CDR1 MGHRA, CDR2 YSYEKL. V gave up 8 bases and J gave up 6 bases; unmatched junction bases: 9. CDR3 length equals 15 residues. DNA for the CDR3: TGCGCCAGCCGACTAGGACTAGCGGGCGTCAATGAGCAGTTCTTC. Protein sequence: CASRLGLAGVNEQFF.

The chain is built from TRBV28 and TRBJ2-2; 7 bases are shared with TRBD1. With V trimmed by 4 bases and J by 0 bases, 2 bases remained unmatched. There are 15 residues in the CDR3. Germline V CDR1 and CDR2: MDHEN, SYDVKM. The CDR3 loop reads CASSSGTANTGELFF. In DNA, the CDR3 is TGTGCCAGCAGTTCCGGGACAGCGAACACCGGGGAGCTGTTTTTT.

This clone was recorded a few times. This chain links TRBV5-1 with TRBJ1-2, with a tentative D call TRBD1 (6 bases). This CDR3 is built from 14 residues. The germline V gene encodes CDR1 SGHRS and CDR2 YFSETQ. Trimming stripped 4 bases from V and 7 bases from J, with 17 bases between. The CDR3 loop is CASSEPTGRGGYTF. The CDR3 DNA follows: TGCGCCAGCAGCGAACCAACAGGGAGGGGTGGCTACACCTTC.

V gene TRBV5-6 combines with J gene TRBJ2-2, with 11 bases fitting TRBD1. V shed 3 bases, J shed 5 bases, and the junction held 6 bases outside the gene matches. The CDR3 contains 16 residues. Germline assignment: CDR1 SGHDT and CDR2 YYEEEE. CDR3 in amino acids: CASSSPGTGGTGELFF. The CDR3 nucleotides are TGTGCCAGCAGCTCCCCGGGGACAGGGGGGACCGGGGAGCTGTTTTTT.

The chain couples TRBV5-1 to TRBJ2-7, with TRBD2 identical over 7 bases. The junction had 6 bases not matched to a gene; V was cut back by 2 bases and J by 4 bases. Germline V gene data show CDR1 as SGHRS and CDR2 as YFSETQ. The CDR3 runs to 14 residues. CDR3 residues: CASSLSAGVYEQYF. CDR3 nucleotides: TGCGCCAGCAGCTTAAGCGCGGGAGTATACGAGCAGTACTTC.

V and J are TRBV28 and TRBJ2-5; 9 positions match TRBD2. The length of the CDR3 is 14 residues. Germline-derived CDR1 and CDR2 are MDHEN and SYDVKM. V lost 2 bases to trimming and J lost 6 bases; unmatched junction nucleotides: 4. CDR3 DNA sequence: TGTGCCAGCAGTTTAGCGGGGGGGCGGCAGACCCAGTACTTC. This encodes CASSLAGGRQTQYF. The full variable domain, rest sourced from reference TRBV28 and TRBJ2-5, is DVKVTQSSRYLVKRTGEKVFLECVQDMDHENMFWYRQDPGLGLRLIYFSYDVKMKEKGDIPEGYSVSREKKERFSLILESASTNQTSMYLCASSLAGGRQTQYFGPGTRLLVL.

This clone was seen more than once but under ten times. V is TRBV4-1 and J is TRBJ2-7; 11 bases are a match to TRBD2. Trimming removed 2 bases from V and 2 bases from J; junction bases left unmatched: 2. Looked up from germline, CDR1 is MGHRA and CDR2 is YSYEKL. The CDR3 is 15 residues long. In DNA, the CDR3 is TGCGCCAGCAGCCAATCTAGCGGGGGGACCTACGAGCAGTACTTC. Amino acids: CASSQSSGGTYEQYF.

The chain is built from TRBV18 and TRBJ2-4; possible D gene TRBD2, 5 bases. From germline, CDR1 is KGHSH and CDR2 LQKENI. Trimming took 3 bases from V and 7 from J, leaving 13 bases between them. This CDR3 region has 14 residues. DNA for the CDR3: TGTGCCAGCTCACCTTCAGAGGGCCCGAACATTCAGTACTTC. Its protein product is CASSPSEGPNIQYF. Supplemented by reference TRBV18 and TRBJ2-4, the full variable domain reads NAGVMQNPRHLVRRRGQEARLRCSPMKGHSHVYWYRQLPEEGLKFMVYLQKENIIDESGMPKERFSAEFPKEGPSILRIQQVVRGDSAAYFCASSPSEGPNIQYFGAGTRLSVL.

This clone showed up just a few times. V gene TRBV12-3 or TRBV12-4 combines with J gene TRBJ1-1; tentatively, D is TRBD1 (5 bases). The length of the CDR3 is 13 residues. Trimming removed 5 bases at V and 0 bases at J, with 7 bases between. In DNA form, the CDR3 reads TGTGCCAGCAGTCGACAGATGAACACTGAAGCTTTCTTT. This encodes CASSRQMNTEAFF.

This chain joins TRBV27 and TRBJ1-1; 7 nucleotides line up with TRBD1. The CDR3 is 17 residues long. Germline-derived CDR1 and CDR2 are MNHEY and SMNVEV (reference sequence). V was pared by 6 bases and J by 0 bases, with 13 bases of the junction left unmatched. Here the CDR3 reads CASSPYRDSRVNTEAFF. CDR3 nucleotides: TGTGCCAGCAGCCCCTACCGGGACAGCAGGGTGAACACTGAAGCTTTCTTT.

The rearrangement uses TRBV27 and TRBJ2-7; no definite D call. Germline V lookup: CDR1 MNHEY, CDR2 SMNVEV (reference sequence). The germline V and J ends were trimmed by 5 bases and 4 bases, with 15 bases remaining between them. This CDR3 has 14 amino acids. CDR3 protein: CASSAVGPWYEQYF. CDR3 coding DNA: TGTGCCAGCAGTGCCGTCGGTCCATGGTACGAGCAGTACTTC.

The J gene is TRBJ2-7, the V gene TRBV18, with a tentative D call TRBD2 (5 bases). Trimming took 2 bases from V and 5 from J, leaving 7 bases between them. The CDR3 runs to 12 residues. In germline, CDR1 is KGHSH, CDR2 LQKENI. CDR3 coding DNA: TGTGCCAGCTCACCAAGCGGCGACGAGCAGTACGTC. This translates into CASSPSGDEQYV.

The J gene is TRBJ2-7, the V gene TRBV6-1; D may be TRBD2 (6 bases). Germline V gene sequence: CDR1 MNHNS, CDR2 SASEGT. The V end lost 0 bases, the J end lost 3 bases, and 12 bases lay between the germline ends. This CDR3 has 15 residues. This CDR3 is CASSEAWRVLYEQYF. CDR3 DNA sequence: TGTGCCAGCAGTGAAGCGTGGAGGGTACTCTACGAGCAGTACTTC.

The chain couples TRBV19 to TRBJ1-2; TRBD1 agrees at 8 bases. From germline, CDR1 is LNHDA and CDR2 SQIVND (reference sequence). V gave up 5 bases and J gave up 8 bases; unmatched junction bases: 7. The CDR3 sequence is 13 residues long. The CDR3 loop reads CASSSTGEQGYTF. The DNA for the CDR3 is TGTGCCAGTAGTTCGACAGGGGAGCAGGGCTACACCTTC. Drawing the rest from reference TRBV19 and TRBJ1-2, the complete variable domain is DGGITQSPKYLFRKEGQNVTLSCEQNLNHDAMYWYRQDPGQGLRLIYYSQIVNDFQKGDIAEGYSVSREKKESFPLTVTSAQKNPTAFYLCASSSTGEQGYTFGSGTRLTVV.

This chain joins TRBV7-3 and TRBJ2-2; D is possibly TRBD2 (5 bases). Germline-derived CDR1 and CDR2 are SGHTA and FQGTGA. Between the trimmed V and J ends, which lost 1 base and 3 bases, there was a span of 9 bases. This CDR3 region has 15 residues. As DNA, the CDR3 is TGTGCCAGCAGCTTAAGAGGGCCAGACACCGGGGAGCTGTTTTTT. It translates to CASSLRGPDTGELFF.

This rearrangement joins TRBV3-1 (or the pseudogene TRBV3-2) to TRBJ2-3; TRBD1 matches 7 bases. CDR1 LGHDT and CDR2 YNNKEL come from the germline V gene (reference sequence). The J segment lost 10 bases and the V segment lost 5 bases, leaving 12 bases of the junction unmatched. The CDR3 is made up of 14 amino acids. The CDR3 DNA is TGTGCCAGCAGCAAACAGGGGACGAGAGTTTCGCAGTATTTT. Residues: CASSKQGTRVSQYF.

The V gene is TRBV4-2, the J gene TRBJ2-5; no firm D call. The germline V gene encodes CDR1 LGHNA and CDR2 YNFKEQ. The ends were cut back, 0 bases at V and 7 bases at J, with 9 bases in the middle. The CDR3 contains 13 residues. The CDR3 region has the DNA TGTGCCAGCAGCCAAGACCGGTCTGGGACCCAGTACTTC. Protein: CASSQDRSGTQYF.

CDR3 in amino acids: CASSIGHFRTGELFF. CDR3 sequence (DNA): TGTGCCAGTAGTATAGGACACTTCCGCACCGGGGAGCTGTTTTTT. V is TRBV19 and J is TRBJ2-2; D is unresolved. Germline V gene data show CDR1 as LNHDA and CDR2 as SQIVND (reference sequence). The CDR3 contains 15 residues. The V and J ends lost 1 base and 4 bases respectively, with 10 bases between them.

The chain couples TRBV2 to TRBJ2-7; possibly TRBD1 for D (7 bases). The CDR3 length is 16 residues. Trimming took off 7 bases at V and 3 bases at J, with 22 bases between the two ends. Germline lookup yields CDR1 SNHLY and CDR2 FYNNEI. The CDR3 region has the DNA TGTGCCAGCAACAGCCGGAGGAGGGGGCTTATCTACGAGCAGTACTTC. Its translation is CASNSRRRGLIYEQYF. The full variable domain, its missing parts supplied by reference TRBV2 and TRBJ2-7, is EPEVTQTPSHQVTQMGQEVILRCVPISNHLYFYWYRQILGQKVEFLVSFYNNEISEKSEIFDDQFSVERPDGSNFTLKIRSTKLEDSAMYFCASNSRRRGLIYEQYFGPGTRLTVT.

The chain uses TRBV4-2 and TRBJ2-3; TRBD2 might be the D (7 bases). The CDR3 runs 17 residues. Germline lookup yields CDR1 LGHNA and CDR2 YNFKEQ. With 2 bases removed from V and 6 bases from J, the gap between germline ends came to 21 bases. CDR3 DNA: TGTGCCAGCAGCCAATTAGTTGCGGGGGCACCGGGGGATACGCAGTATTTT. Its protein is CASSQLVAGAPGDTQYF.

The V call is TRBV7-8, the J call TRBJ2-7; 7 bases agree with TRBD2. With 3 bases clipped from V and 5 bases from J, the junction kept 10 bases outside the gene matches. CDR3 length equals 15 residues. Germline V gene data show CDR1 as SGHVS and CDR2 as FQNEAQ. DNA of the CDR3: TGTGCCAGCAGCTTCTCCCGCGGGGGTGTCAACGAGCAGTACTTC. Residues: CASSFSRGGVNEQYF. Complete variable domain (other parts from reference TRBV7-8 and TRBJ2-7): GAGVSQSPRYKVAKRGQDVALRCDPISGHVSLFWYQQALGQGPEFLTYFQNEAQLDKSGLPSDRFFAERPEGSVSTLKIQRTQQEDSAVYLCASSFSRGGVNEQYFGPGTRLTVT.